This entry features one T cell receptor (beta chain) sequence. CDR3 length: 17 amino acids. Trimming shortened V by 2 bases and J by 4 bases, and 18 bases separated the two germline ends. Germline V lookup: CDR1 MNHEY, CDR2 SMNVEV (reference sequence). The data are from a study of blood T cell repertoires in COVID-19. Study at large: Samples of COVID-19 (acute and convalescent) were obtained from the United States, Italy and Spain. PBMCs, B-cell-depleted T cells, or T cells were the source of the cDNA or gDNA that made up the material.

Authors' processing steps: Estimation of nucleated cell counts was performed using reference gene primer amplification. The table came from immunoSEQ multiplex PCR; TCRdb's copy has only in-frame clones and leaves some out. The DNA gave D and trimming, while V, J and clone size come from that table. The sample includes 250,000 or so clones, almost 85% of them seen just once. This sequence was found in a woman of 80 years or more with acute or convalescent COVID-19. J is TRBJ2-1 and V is TRBV27, with D possibly being TRBD1 (5 bases). The sequenced material came from peripheral blood. The CDR3 region has the DNA TGTGCCAGCAGTTTAACCCCCGTGGTAGGGGTATACAATGAGCAGTTCTTC. It is translated as CASSLTPVVGVYNEQFF.